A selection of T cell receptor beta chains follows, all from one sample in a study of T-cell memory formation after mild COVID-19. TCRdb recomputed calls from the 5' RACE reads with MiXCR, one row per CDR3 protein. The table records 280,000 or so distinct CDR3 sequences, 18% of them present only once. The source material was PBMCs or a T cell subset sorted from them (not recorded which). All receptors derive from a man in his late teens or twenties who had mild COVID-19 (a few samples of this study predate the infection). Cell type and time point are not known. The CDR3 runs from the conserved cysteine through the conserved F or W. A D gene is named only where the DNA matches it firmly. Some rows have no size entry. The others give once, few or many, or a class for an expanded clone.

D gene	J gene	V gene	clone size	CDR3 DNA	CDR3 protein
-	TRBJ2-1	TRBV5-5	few	TGTGCCAGCAGCTCTTTACCCGGGGAGGAGCAGTTCTTC	CASSSLPGEEQFF
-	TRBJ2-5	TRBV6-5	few	TGTGCCAGCAGACAGGGTGCCGGGACCCAGTACTTC	CASRQGAGTQYF
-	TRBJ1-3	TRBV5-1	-	TGCGCCAGCAGCTTGGCCGGGACCGCCATCTCTGGAAACACCATATATTTT	CASSLAGTAISGNTIYF
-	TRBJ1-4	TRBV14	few	TGTGCCAGCAGCCGCGGGCGTAATGAAAAACTGTTTTTT	CASSRGRNEKLFF
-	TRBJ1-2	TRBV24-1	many	TGTGCCACCAGTGAAACAGCAGACTATGGCTACACCTTC	CATSETADYGYTF
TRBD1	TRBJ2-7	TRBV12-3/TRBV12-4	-	TGTGCCAGCAGACCTGGTGGGACAGATGCTACCTACGAGCAGTACTTC	CASRPGGTDATYEQYF
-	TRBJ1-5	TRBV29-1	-	TGCAGCGTTGAGCTTGGGGTGGCCCAGCATTTT	CSVELGVAQHF
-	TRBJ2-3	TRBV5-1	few	TGCGCCAGCAGGTTTAGGGCGGGCACAGATACGCAGTATTTT	CASRFRAGTDTQYF
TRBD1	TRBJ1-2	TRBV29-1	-	TGCAGCGGCCTAACAGGGGGCTATGGCTACACCTTC	CSGLTGGYGYTF
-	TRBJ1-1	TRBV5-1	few	TGCGCCAGCAGCTCGCTGGTGAACACTGAAGCTTTCTTT	CASSSLVNTEAFF
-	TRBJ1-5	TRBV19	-	TGTGCCAGTAGTATAATGGTTGGGCGGGTTGGCAATCAGCCCCAGCATTTT	CASSIMVGRVGNQPQHF
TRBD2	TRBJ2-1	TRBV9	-	TGTGCCAGCAGCGTAGGCGGGGGGGTAAAGAATGAGCAGTTCTTC	CASSVGGGVKNEQFF
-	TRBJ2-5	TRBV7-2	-	TGTGCCAGCAGCCCGAGCTGGGACCACCCAAAGAAGACCCAGTACTTC	CASSPSWDHPKKTQYF
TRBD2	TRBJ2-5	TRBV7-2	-	TGTGCCAGCAGCTTACCCGGGACTAGTGGGGGGACCCAGTACTTC	CASSLPGTSGGTQYF
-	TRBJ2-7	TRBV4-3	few	TGCGCCAGCAGCCAAGAAGCTCCCGGGGGCCCGTACGAGCAGTACTTC	CASSQEAPGGPYEQYF
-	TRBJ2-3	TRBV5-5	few	TGTGCCAGCAGTTTGTCGGGGCTCACAGATACGCAGTATTTT	CASSLSGLTDTQYF
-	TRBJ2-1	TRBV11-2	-	TGTGCCAGCAGCCAAAGAGGACACCTCAAGAGCTCCTACAATGAGCAGTTCTTC	CASSQRGHLKSSYNEQFF
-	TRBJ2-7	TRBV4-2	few	TGTGCCAGCAGCCAATACCGGACAGTTCTCTCCTACGAGCAGTACTTC	CASSQYRTVLSYEQYF
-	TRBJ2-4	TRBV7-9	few	TGTGCCAGCAGCCCGAGGACACCATCGGGGTACATTCAGTACTTC	CASSPRTPSGYIQYF
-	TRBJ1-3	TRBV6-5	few	TGTGCCAGCAGGGGCCCGGGGGACACCATATATTTT	CASRGPGDTIYF
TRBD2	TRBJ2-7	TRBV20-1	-	TGCAGTGCGGGGAGGGTTGGGTACGAGCAGTACTTC	CSAGRVGYEQYF
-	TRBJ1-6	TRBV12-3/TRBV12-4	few	TGTGCCAGCAGTTTAGTAGGGGTCGGGTCACCCCTCCACTTT	CASSLVGVGSPLHF
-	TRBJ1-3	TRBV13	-	TGTGCCAGCAGGGACTCCGAAACTGGAAACACCATATATTTT	CASRDSETGNTIYF
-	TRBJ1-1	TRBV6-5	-	TGTGCCAGCAGTTACTGGGCGAACACTGAAGCTTTCTTT	CASSYWANTEAFF
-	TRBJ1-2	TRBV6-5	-	TGTGCCAGCAAGGGTCTGGGGAACTATGGCTACACCTTC	CASKGLGNYGYTF
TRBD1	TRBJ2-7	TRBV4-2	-	TGTGCCAGCAGCCAGGCCGGGACAGACTCCTACGAGCAGTACTTC	CASSQAGTDSYEQYF
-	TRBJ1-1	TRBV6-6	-	TGTGCCAGCAGTTCCAGAACGACCTTGAACACTGAAGCTTTCTTT	CASSSRTTLNTEAFF
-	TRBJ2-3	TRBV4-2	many	TGTGCCAGCAGCCAAGGATTGGCCCAGGCAGCCCCTGGCACAGATACGCAGTATTTT	CASSQGLAQAAPGTDTQYF
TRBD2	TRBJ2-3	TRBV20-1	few	TGCAGTCCACAAAAAGCGGGGAGCACAGATACGCAGTATTTT	CSPQKAGSTDTQYF
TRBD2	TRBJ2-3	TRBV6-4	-	TGTGCCAGCAGTGACTCCGGACTAGCTAGCACAGATACGCAGTATTTT	CASSDSGLASTDTQYF
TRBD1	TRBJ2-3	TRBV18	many	TGTGCCAGCTCACCGGGACAGGGCTTGACAGATACGCAGTATTTT	CASSPGQGLTDTQYF
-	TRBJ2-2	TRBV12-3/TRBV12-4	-	TGTGCCAGCAGGAAAATAGGACAGCTCACCGGGGAGCTGTTTTTT	CASRKIGQLTGELFF
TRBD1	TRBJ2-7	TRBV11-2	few	TGTGCCAGCACCCCGCAGGGGGCAGGGCTCAGGGTCGAGCAGTACTTC	CASTPQGAGLRVEQYF
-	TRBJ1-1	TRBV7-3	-	TGTGCCAGCAGCTTAGGTATAGGGTTTGAAACTGAAGCTTTCTTT	CASSLGIGFETEAFF
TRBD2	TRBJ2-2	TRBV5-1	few	TGCGCCAGCAGCTGGTGGTTAGCGGGGGATGACACCGGGGAGCTGTTTTTT	CASSWWLAGDDTGELFF
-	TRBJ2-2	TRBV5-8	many	TGTGCCAGCAGCTTGAGTCAGACGAACACCGGGGAGCTGTTTTTT	CASSLSQTNTGELFF
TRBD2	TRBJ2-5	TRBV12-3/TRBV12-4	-	TGTGCCAGCAGTACCTCGACTAGCGGGGGTGAGACCCAGTACTTC	CASSTSTSGGETQYF
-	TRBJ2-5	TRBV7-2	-	TGTGCCAGCAGCTTAGGCTATGGAACAGGTCCTCAACAAGAGACCCAGTACTTC	CASSLGYGTGPQQETQYF
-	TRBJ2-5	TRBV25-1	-	TGTGCCAGCAGCCCTCCGGGGTCCCAAGAGACCCAGTACTTC	CASSPPGSQETQYF
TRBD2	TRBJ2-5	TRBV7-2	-	TGTGCCAGCAGCTTATACGGCGGACTAGCGGAGACAGAAGGAGAGACCCAGTACTTC	CASSLYGGLAETEGETQYF
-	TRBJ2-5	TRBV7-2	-	TGTGCCAGCAGCCCCCCCGGGTGGGACCAGTACTTC	CASSPPGWDQYF
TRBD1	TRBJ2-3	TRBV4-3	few	TGCGCCAGCAGCCAAAGACAGGGGGCAACAGATACGCAGTATTTT	CASSQRQGATDTQYF
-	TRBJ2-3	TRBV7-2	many	TGTGCCAGCAGCCCCCGATCGGATACGCAGTATTTT	CASSPRSDTQYF
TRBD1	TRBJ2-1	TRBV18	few	TGTGCCAGCTCACCAGGACAGGCCTACAATGAGCAGTTCTTC	CASSPGQAYNEQFF
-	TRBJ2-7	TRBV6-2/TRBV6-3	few	TGTGCCAGCGGCTACAACGGCGCCTACGAGCAGTACTTC	CASGYNGAYEQYF
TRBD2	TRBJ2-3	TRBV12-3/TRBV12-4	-	TGTGCCAGCAGTCCAGGCGGAGCGGGACTAGGCACAGATACGCAGTATTTT	CASSPGGAGLGTDTQYF
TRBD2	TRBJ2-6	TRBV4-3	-	TGCGCCAGCAGCCAAGAAACTAGCGCCCCTGGGGCCAACGTCCTGACTTTC	CASSQETSAPGANVLTF
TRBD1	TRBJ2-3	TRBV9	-	TGTGCCAGCAGCGCCCCGGACAGGGGCTTCGGGGCAGATACGCAGTATTTT	CASSAPDRGFGADTQYF
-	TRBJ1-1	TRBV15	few	TGTGCCACCAGCAGCGACCGGAACACTGAAGCTTTCTTT	CATSSDRNTEAFF
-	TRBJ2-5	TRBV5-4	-	TGTGCCAGCAGCTCCCAACAGCTCCAGGAGACCCAGTACTTC	CASSSQQLQETQYF
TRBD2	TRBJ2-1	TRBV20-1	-	TGCAGTGCTTTAGCGGGGGGGTATGAGCAGTTCTTC	CSALAGGYEQFF
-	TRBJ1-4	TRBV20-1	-	TGCAGTGGTAGCCGGGACAACGGGAATGAAAAACTGTTTTTT	CSGSRDNGNEKLFF
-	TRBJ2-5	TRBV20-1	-	TGCAGTGCGAGCGGAAGGGGCCTGCCGGAGACCCAGTACTTC	CSASGRGLPETQYF
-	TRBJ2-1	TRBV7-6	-	TGTGCCAGCAGCCCGGAATCGGGAACAACCTACAATGAGCAGTTCTTC	CASSPESGTTYNEQFF
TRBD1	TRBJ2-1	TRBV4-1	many	TGCGCCAGCAGCCAAGGACAGGGAGCATCCAATGAGCAGTTCTTC	CASSQGQGASNEQFF
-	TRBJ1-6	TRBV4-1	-	TGCGCCAGCAGCCAAAAAGGAGGGGTTTATAATTCACCCCTCCACTTT	CASSQKGGVYNSPLHF
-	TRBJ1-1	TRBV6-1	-	TGTGCCAGCAGCCCCTTTGGGGCGGTAGGCACTGAAGCTTTCTTT	CASSPFGAVGTEAFF
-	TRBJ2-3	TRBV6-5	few	TGTGCCAGCAGTCCTAGGGGGGGCTTCACAGATACGCAGTATTTT	CASSPRGGFTDTQYF